Listed here is a single TCR beta chain. The antigen is unknown. A multiplex PCR was run with 60 Vbeta primers and 13 Jbeta primers. Libraries were prepared by immunoSEQ multiplex PCR; TCRdb keeps only in-frame clonotypes and omits some of them. Of under 200,000 clones detected, over 75% appear once; the ten largest clones hold 1%. This sample was taken from a study of cytomegalovirus exposure and HLA in healthy donors. Study observations and caveats: Most of the TCR beta V segments (in an earlier analysis) were productive either about 87% or about 30% of the time. Cytomegalovirus status was reportedly diagnosed by the classifier with high specificity and sensitivity. Follow-up analysis found HLA locus-dependent TCR association rates, highest for DRB1 and lowest for HLA-C. HLA alleles showed associations with some 17,000 TCR beta sequences in a later analysis, at a 0.05 false discovery rate.

Germline V gene data show CDR1 as MDHEN and CDR2 as SYDVKM. V shed 5 bases and J shed 1 base, with 4 bases lying between them. The CDR3 has 12 residues. This clonotype was sampled from a woman in her forties or fifties in good health and CMV-seropositive. V and J are TRBV28 and TRBJ2-3; D is undetermined. Sequencing used PBMCs. The DNA of the CDR3 is TGTGCCAGCAGTGAGGGCACAGATACGCAGTATTTT. This translates into CASSEGTDTQYF. Looking up the rest from reference TRBV28 and TRBJ2-3 gives the full variable domain: DVKVTQSSRYLVKRTGEKVFLECVQDMDHENMFWYRQDPGLGLRLIYFSYDVKMKEKGDIPEGYSVSREKKERFSLILESASTNQTSMYLCASSEGTDTQYFGPGTRLTVL.